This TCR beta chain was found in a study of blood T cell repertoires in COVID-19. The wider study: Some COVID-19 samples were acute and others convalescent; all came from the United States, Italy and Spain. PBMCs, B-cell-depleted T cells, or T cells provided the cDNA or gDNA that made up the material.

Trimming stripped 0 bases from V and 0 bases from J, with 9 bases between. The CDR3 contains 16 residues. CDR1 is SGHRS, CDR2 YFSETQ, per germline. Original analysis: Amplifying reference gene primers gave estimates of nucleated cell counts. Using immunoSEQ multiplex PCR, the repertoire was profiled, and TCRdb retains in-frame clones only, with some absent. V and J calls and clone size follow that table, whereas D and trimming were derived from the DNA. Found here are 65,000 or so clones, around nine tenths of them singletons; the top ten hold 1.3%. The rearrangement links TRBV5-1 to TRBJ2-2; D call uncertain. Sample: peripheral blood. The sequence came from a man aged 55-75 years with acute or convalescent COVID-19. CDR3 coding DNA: TGCGCCAGCAGCTTGGGGGCAGGCGCGAACACCGGGGAGCTGTTTTTT. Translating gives CASSLGAGANTGELFF.